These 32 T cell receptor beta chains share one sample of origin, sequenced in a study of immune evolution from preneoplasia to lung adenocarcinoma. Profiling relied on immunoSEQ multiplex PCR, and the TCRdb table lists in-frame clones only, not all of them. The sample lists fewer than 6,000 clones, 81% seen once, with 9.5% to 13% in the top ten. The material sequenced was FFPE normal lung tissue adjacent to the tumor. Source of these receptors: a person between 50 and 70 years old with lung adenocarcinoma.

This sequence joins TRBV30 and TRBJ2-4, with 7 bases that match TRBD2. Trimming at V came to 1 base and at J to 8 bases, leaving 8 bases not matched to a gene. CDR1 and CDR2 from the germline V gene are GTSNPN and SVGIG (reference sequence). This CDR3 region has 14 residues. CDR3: CAWSEDPGGDIQYF. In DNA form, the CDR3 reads TGTGCCTGGAGTGAGGATCCGGGGGGAGACATTCAGTACTTC.

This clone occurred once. The CDR3 loop reads CSARLRETQYF. The CDR3 nucleotides read TGCAGTGCTAGACTCAGGGAGACCCAGTACTTC. The chain combines TRBV20-1 with TRBJ2-5; no clear D. The CDR3 is made up of 11 amino acids. The germline V gene has CDR1 DFQATT and CDR2 SNEGSKA (reference sequence). V was cut by 2 bases and J by 5 bases, with 6 bases left in between.

CDR3 amino acids: CASREIGGAGELFF. The CDR3 coding sequence is TGTGCCAGCAGGGAAATAGGGGGGGCCGGGGAGCTGTTTTTT. The J gene is TRBJ2-2, the V gene TRBV5-6; D perhaps matches TRBD2 (7 bases). The CDR3 loop spans 14 amino acids. Trimming took 5 bases from V and 6 from J, leaving 14 bases between them. CDR1 SGHDT and CDR2 YYEEEE come from the germline V gene.

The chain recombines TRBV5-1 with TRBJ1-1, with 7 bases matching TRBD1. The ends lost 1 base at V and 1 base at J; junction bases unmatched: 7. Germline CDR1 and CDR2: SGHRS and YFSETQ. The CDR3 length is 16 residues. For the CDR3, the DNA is TGCGCCAGCAGCTTGTCAGGGGGTATAACGAACACTGAAGCTTTCTTT. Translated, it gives CASSLSGGITNTEAFF. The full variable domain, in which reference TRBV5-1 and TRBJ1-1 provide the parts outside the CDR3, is KAGVTQTPRYLIKTRGQQVTLSCSPISGHRSVSWYQQTPGQGLQFLFEYFSETQRNKGNFPGRFSGRQFSNSRSEMNVSTLELGDSALYLCASSLSGGITNTEAFFGQGTRLTVV.

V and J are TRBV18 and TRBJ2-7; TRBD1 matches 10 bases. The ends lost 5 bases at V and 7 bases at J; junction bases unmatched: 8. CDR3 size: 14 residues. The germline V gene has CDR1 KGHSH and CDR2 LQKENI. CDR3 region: CASSYGQGGGEQYF. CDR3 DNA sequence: TGTGCCAGCTCATACGGACAGGGGGGAGGTGAGCAGTACTTC.

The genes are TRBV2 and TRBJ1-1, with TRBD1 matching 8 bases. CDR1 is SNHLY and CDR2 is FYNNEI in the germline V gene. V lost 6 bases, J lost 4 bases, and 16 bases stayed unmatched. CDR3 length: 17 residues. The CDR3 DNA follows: TGTGCCAGCAGGCCCTGGGACAGGAGGACCGTGAGCACTGAAGCTTTCTTT. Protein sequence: CASRPWDRRTVSTEAFF.

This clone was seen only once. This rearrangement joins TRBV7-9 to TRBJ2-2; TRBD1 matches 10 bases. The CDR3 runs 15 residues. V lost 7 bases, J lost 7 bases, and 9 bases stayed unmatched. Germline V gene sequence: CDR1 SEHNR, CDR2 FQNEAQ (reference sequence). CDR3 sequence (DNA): TGTGCCAGCATCTCGCGGGACAGGGGAGACGGGGAGCTGTTTTTT. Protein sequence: CASISRDRGDGELFF.

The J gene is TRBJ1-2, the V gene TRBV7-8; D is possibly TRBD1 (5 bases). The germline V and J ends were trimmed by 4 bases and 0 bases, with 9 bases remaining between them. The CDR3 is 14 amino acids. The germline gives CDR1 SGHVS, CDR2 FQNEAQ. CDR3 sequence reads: CASSSGITNYGYTF. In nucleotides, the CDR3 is TGTGCCAGCAGCTCAGGGATAACTAACTATGGCTACACCTTC.

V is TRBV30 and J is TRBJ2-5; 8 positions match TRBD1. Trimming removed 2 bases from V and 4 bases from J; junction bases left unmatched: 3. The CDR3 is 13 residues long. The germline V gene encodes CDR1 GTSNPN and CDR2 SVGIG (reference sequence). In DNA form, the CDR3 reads TGTGCCTGGAGTCTTGGACAGGGAGAGACCCAGTACTTC. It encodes CAWSLGQGETQYF.

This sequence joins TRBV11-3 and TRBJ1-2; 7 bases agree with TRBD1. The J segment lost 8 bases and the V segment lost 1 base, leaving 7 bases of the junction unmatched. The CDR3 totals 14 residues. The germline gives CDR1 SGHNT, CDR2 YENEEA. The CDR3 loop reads CASSLGGQFRGYTF. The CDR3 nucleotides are TGTGCCAGCAGCTTAGGGGGACAGTTCCGGGGCTACACCTTC.

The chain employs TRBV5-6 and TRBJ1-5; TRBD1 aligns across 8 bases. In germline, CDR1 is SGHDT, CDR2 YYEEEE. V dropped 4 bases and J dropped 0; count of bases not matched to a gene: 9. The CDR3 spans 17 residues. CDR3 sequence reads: CASSEPTGENSNQPQHF. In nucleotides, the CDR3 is TGTGCCAGCAGCGAACCGACAGGGGAGAATAGCAATCAGCCCCAGCATTTT.

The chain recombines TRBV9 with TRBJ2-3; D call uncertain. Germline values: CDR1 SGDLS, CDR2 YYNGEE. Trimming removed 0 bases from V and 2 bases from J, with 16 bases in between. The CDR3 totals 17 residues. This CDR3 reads CASSVEHGGSYTDTQYF. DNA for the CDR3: TGTGCCAGCAGCGTAGAGCACGGCGGATCCTACACAGATACGCAGTATTTT.

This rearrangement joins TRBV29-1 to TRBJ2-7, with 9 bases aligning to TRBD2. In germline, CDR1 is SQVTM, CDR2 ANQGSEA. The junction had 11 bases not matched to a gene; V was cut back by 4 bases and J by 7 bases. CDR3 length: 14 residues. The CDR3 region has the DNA TGCAGCGTTGTAGGCGGGAGGGCCCAGAAAGAGCAGTACTTC. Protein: CSVVGGRAQKEQYF.

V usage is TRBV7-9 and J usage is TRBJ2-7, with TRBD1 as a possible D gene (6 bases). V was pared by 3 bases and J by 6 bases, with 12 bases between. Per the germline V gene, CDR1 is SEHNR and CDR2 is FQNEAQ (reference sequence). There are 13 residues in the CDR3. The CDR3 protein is CASSFLKGGEQYF. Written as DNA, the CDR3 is TGTGCCAGCAGCTTCTTAAAAGGGGGCGAGCAGTACTTC.

For the CDR3, the DNA is TGCGCCAGCAGCTGGGGGACAGGGGGCTCTGGCTACACCTTC. It is translated as CASSWGTGGSGYTF. V gene TRBV5-1 combines with J gene TRBJ1-2; 12 positions agree with TRBD1. This CDR3 spans 14 amino acids. V was clipped by 3 bases and J by 7 bases; unmatched bases: 4. Per the germline V gene, CDR1 is SGHRS and CDR2 is YFSETQ. The full variable domain, rest sourced from reference TRBV5-1 and TRBJ1-2, is KAGVTQTPRYLIKTRGQQVTLSCSPISGHRSVSWYQQTPGQGLQFLFEYFSETQRNKGNFPGRFSGRQFSNSRSEMNVSTLELGDSALYLCASSWGTGGSGYTFGSGTRLTVV.

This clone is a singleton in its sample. The CDR3 DNA reads TGTGCCAGCAGTGAGAGCCTTCCGAGCGGAATCCTTAACTATGGCTACACCTTC. This translates into CASSESLPSGILNYGYTF. The rearrangement joins TRBV6-1 to TRBJ1-2; D is undetermined. Trimming stripped 3 bases from V and 1 base from J, with 21 bases between. Germline CDR1 MNHNS, CDR2 SASEGT. The CDR3 has 18 residues.

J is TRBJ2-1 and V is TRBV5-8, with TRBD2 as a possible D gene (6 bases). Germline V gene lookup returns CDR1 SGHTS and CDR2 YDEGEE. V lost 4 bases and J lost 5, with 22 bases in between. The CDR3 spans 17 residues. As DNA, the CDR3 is TGTGCCAGCAGCCGCGGTATATATGGGACGGGGGACAATGAGCAGTTCTTC. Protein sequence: CASSRGIYGTGDNEQFF.

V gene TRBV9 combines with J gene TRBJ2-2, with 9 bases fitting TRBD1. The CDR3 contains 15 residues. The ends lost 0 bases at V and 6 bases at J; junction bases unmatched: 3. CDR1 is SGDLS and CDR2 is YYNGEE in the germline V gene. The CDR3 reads CASSVGQGVAGELFF. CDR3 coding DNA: TGTGCCAGCAGCGTAGGACAGGGGGTTGCCGGGGAGCTGTTTTTT.

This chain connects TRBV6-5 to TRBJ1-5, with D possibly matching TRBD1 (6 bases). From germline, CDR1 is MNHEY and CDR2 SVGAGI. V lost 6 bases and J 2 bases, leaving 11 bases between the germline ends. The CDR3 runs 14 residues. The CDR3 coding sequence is TGTGCCAGCAGGGGAGGGGGTCGCAATCAGCCCCAGCATTTT. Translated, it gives CASRGGGRNQPQHF.

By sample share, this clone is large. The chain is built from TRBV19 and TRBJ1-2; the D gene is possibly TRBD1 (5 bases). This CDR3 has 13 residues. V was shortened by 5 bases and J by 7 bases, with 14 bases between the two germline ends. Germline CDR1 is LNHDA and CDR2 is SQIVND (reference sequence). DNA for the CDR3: TGTGCCAGTAGTTCCTTAGCCGGGGGTGGCTACACCTTC. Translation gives CASSSLAGGGYTF.

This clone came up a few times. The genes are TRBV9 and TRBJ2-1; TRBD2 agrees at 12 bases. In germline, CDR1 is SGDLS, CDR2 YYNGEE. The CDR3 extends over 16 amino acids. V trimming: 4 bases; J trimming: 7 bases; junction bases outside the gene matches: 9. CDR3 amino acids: CASSSRTSGVKNEQFF. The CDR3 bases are TGTGCCAGCAGCTCCAGGACTAGCGGGGTTAAGAATGAGCAGTTCTTC.

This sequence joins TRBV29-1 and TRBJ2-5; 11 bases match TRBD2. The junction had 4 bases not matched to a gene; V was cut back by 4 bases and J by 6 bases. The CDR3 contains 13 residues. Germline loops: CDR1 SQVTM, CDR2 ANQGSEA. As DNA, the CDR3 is TGCAGCGTTGTGCCTAGCGGGAGGAAGACCCAGTACTTC. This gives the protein CSVVPSGRKTQYF.

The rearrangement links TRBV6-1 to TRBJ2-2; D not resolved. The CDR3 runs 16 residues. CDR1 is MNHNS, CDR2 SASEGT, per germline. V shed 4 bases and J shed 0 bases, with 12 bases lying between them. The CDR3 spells CASSVSVGANTGELFF. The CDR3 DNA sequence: TGTGCCAGCAGTGTCTCGGTGGGCGCGAACACCGGGGAGCTGTTTTTT.

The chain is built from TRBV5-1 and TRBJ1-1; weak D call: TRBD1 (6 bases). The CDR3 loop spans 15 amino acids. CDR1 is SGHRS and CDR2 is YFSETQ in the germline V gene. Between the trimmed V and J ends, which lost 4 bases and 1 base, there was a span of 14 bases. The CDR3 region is CASSTAGAPNTEAFF. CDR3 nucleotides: TGCGCCAGCAGCACGGCGGGGGCCCCGAACACTGAAGCTTTCTTT.

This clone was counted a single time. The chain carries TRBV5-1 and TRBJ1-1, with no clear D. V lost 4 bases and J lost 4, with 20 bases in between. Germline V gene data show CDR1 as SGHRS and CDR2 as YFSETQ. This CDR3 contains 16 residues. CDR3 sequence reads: CASSAEAVGSGTEAFF. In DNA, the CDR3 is TGCGCCAGCAGCGCGGAAGCCGTCGGGAGTGGCACTGAAGCTTTCTTT.

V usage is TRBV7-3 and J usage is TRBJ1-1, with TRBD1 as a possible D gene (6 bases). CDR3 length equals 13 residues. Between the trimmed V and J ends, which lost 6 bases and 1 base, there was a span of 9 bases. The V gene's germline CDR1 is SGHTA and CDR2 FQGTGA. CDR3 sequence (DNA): TGTGCCAGCAGTTTACAGGGGAACACTGAAGCTTTCTTT. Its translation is CASSLQGNTEAFF.

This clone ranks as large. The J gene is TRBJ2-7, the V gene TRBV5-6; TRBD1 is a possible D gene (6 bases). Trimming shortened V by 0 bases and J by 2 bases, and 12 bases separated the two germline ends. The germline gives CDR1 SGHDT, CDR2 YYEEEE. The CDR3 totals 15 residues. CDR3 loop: CASSLAWTATYEQYF. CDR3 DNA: TGTGCCAGCAGCTTGGCGTGGACAGCGACCTACGAGCAGTACTTC.

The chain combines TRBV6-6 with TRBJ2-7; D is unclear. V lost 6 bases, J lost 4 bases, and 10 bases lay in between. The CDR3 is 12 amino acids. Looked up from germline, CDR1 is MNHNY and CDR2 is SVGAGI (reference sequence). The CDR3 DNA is TGTGCCAGCAGGCGCTCCGGGTACGAGCAGTACTTC. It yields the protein CASRRSGYEQYF.

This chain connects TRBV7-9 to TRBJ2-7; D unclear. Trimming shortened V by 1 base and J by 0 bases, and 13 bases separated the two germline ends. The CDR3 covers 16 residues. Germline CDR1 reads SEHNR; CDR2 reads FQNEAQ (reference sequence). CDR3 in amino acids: CASSLGGGKASYEQYF. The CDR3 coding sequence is TGTGCCAGCAGCTTAGGTGGCGGCAAGGCCTCCTACGAGCAGTACTTC.

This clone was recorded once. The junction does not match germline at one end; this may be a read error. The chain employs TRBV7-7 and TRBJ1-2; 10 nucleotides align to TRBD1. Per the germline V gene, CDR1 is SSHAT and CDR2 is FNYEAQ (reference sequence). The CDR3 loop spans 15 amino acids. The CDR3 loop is CASSDRGQYVYGYTF. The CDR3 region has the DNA TGTGCTAGCAGTGACAGGGGGCAGTATGTCTATGGCTACACCTTC.

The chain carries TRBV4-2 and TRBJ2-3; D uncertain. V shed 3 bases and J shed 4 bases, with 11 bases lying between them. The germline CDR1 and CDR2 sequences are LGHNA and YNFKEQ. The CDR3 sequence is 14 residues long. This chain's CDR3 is CASSQQRTADTQYF. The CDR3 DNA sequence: TGTGCCAGCAGCCAGCAGAGGACCGCAGATACGCAGTATTTT.

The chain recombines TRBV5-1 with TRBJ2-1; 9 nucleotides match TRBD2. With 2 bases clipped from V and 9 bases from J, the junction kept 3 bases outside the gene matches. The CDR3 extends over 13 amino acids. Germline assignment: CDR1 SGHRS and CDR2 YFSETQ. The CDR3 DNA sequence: TGCGCCAGCAGCTTAGGGCGGGAGGGTGAGCAGTTCTTC. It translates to CASSLGREGEQFF.